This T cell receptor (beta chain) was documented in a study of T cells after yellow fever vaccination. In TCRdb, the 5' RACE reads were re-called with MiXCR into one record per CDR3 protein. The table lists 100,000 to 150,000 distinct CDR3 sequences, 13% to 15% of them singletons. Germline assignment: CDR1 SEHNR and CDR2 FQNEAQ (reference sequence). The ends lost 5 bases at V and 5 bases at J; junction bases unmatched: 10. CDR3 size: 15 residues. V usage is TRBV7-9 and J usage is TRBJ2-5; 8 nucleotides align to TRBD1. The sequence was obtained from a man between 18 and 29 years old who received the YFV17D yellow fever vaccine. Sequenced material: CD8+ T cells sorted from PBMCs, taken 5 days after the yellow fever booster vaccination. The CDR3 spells CASSGTGGRMETQYF. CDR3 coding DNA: TGTGCCAGCAGCGGGACAGGAGGGCGTATGGAGACCCAGTACTTC.